The entry below gives a single T cell receptor (beta chain) sequence along with its context. The record originates from a study of CD8+ T cells in alopecia areata. Treatment indicated: oral pan-JAK inhibitor, 5-10 mg twice daily. Reverse transcription of extracted RNA yielded cDNA, which provided the sequencing template. Only in-frame clones appear in the TCRdb table, and some are missing; sequencing was by immunoSEQ multiplex PCR. The sample shows around 210,000 clones, 55% to 70% of them seen only once. The material sequenced was CD4+ T cells sorted from blood, taken at week 4, from a patient treated with tofacitinib. The source is a human donor with alopecia areata.

In DNA, the CDR3 is TGCGCCAGCAGCCCAAATCTGAATCAGCCCCAGCATTTT. Protein product: CASSPNLNQPQHF. V and J are TRBV5-1 and TRBJ1-5; D not certain. CDR1 and CDR2 from the germline V gene are SGHRS and YFSETQ. The CDR3 is made up of 13 amino acids. V gave up 4 bases and J gave up 4 bases, with 9 bases separating them.